These T cell receptor beta chains were read from a single sample in a study of identical twins. TCRdb re-called the 5' RACE reads through MiXCR, storing one row per CDR3 protein. The sample has roughly 500,000 distinct CDR3 sequences; about 20% are singletons. This sample was also put to use in a study of T cells expressing NK-cell markers.

Source material: CD4+ T cells sorted from blood. These receptors came from a woman aged 18-29 years in good health. Each CDR3 is given with its conserved first and last residue. The D gene is left open where the match is weak. Clone size appears in some rows only: once, few, many, or a class for an expanded clone.

D	J	size	V	DNA	CDR3
NA	TRBJ2-5	many	TRBV5-5	TGTGCCAGCAGCTTGGCTATAACGCAAGAGACCCAGTACTTC	CASSLAITQETQYF
TRBD2	TRBJ2-3	NA	TRBV10-2	TGCGCCAGCAGTGAGTCGGTAGCGGGAGGCCGAGGAGATACGCAGTATTTT	CASSESVAGGRGDTQYF
NA	TRBJ2-5	NA	TRBV10-3	TGTGCCATCAGTGATCCAGTCCGGGGCGGCCAAGAGACCCAGTACTTC	CAISDPVRGGQETQYF
TRBD2	TRBJ2-7	NA	TRBV5-1	TGCGCCAGCAGCTCGCCCCGAAATACTAGCGGGAGGTCGTACGAGCAGTACTTC	CASSSPRNTSGRSYEQYF
TRBD1	TRBJ1-2	NA	TRBV11-2	TGTGCCAGCAGCTCAGCGGGGACAGGGGTCTACGGCTACACCTTC	CASSSAGTGVYGYTF
TRBD2	TRBJ2-3	NA	TRBV20-1	TGCAGTGCTAGAGATATAGCGGGAGGGCCGTCAGATACGCAGTATTTT	CSARDIAGGPSDTQYF
NA	TRBJ2-3	once	TRBV6-2/TRBV6-3	TGTGCCAGCAGCTCGATAGGCAGGGTTACGGATACGCAGTATTTT	CASSSIGRVTDTQYF
TRBD2	TRBJ2-1	NA	TRBV20-1	TGCAGTGCTAGAGATCTAACGAGCGGGGTAGCATACAATGAGCAGTTCTTC	CSARDLTSGVAYNEQFF
TRBD2	TRBJ2-1	once	TRBV6-1	TGTGCCAGCATCCTAAATGACCCGGGACTAGCATACAATGAGCAGTTCTTC	CASILNDPGLAYNEQFF
NA	TRBJ2-5	NA	TRBV3-1	TGTGCCAGCAGCCCCCCGTTCGGAAGTGGTGGATCCTACTACCAAGAGACCCAGTACTTC	CASSPPFGSGGSYYQETQYF
NA	TRBJ2-3	few	TRBV20-1	TGCAGTGCTGAACGATCGACCACAGATACGCAGTATTTT	CSAERSTTDTQYF
NA	TRBJ2-2	NA	TRBV5-1	TGCGCCAGCAGCTCCGGGGTCAGCCACGGGGAGCTGTTTTTT	CASSSGVSHGELFF
NA	TRBJ1-5	few	TRBV7-2	TGTGCCAGCAGCTTAGCGGGGGGAGGCGGCAATCAGCCCCAGCATTTT	CASSLAGGGGNQPQHF
NA	TRBJ2-3	NA	TRBV15	TGTGCCACCAGCAGAGCTCTGGAGCCAGATACGCAGTATTTT	CATSRALEPDTQYF
NA	TRBJ2-2	NA	TRBV5-1	TGCGCCAGCAGCGAGGACCCCACGGGCACCGGGGAGCTGTTTTTT	CASSEDPTGTGELFF
TRBD2	TRBJ2-1	NA	TRBV30	TGTGCCTGGCGAAAGGTAGCGGGAGGTAATGAGCAGTTCTTC	CAWRKVAGGNEQFF
TRBD2	TRBJ2-2	NA	TRBV6-5	TGTGCCAGCAGTTGGGAGGGCGGGGAGCTGTTTTTT	CASSWEGGELFF
TRBD1	TRBJ2-1	once	TRBV5-1	TGCGCCAGCAGGGGACAGGGGGCATTGAATGAGCAGTTCTTC	CASRGQGALNEQFF
NA	TRBJ2-1	NA	TRBV4-3	TGCGCCAGCAGCCACGCCCCGGACGCTAATGAGCAGTTCTTC	CASSHAPDANEQFF
TRBD2	TRBJ2-7	NA	TRBV15	TGTGCCACCAGCGCGGGAGGGGTCGAGCAGTACTTC	CATSAGGVEQYF
NA	TRBJ1-4	few	TRBV20-1	TGCAGTGCTAAACTCACAGGGCGGGGGACTAATGAAAAACTGTTTTTT	CSAKLTGRGTNEKLFF
TRBD1	TRBJ2-6	NA	TRBV20-1	TGCAGCGGCATCGACAGGGGGAGTGGGGCCAACGTCCTGACTTTC	CSGIDRGSGANVLTF
NA	TRBJ1-5	many	TRBV12-3/TRBV12-4	TGTGCCAGCAGAGCCCACCCGGGTCAGCCCCAGCATTTT	CASRAHPGQPQHF
TRBD2	TRBJ2-5	NA	TRBV4-2	TGTGCCAGCAGCTTAGGGACTAGCGGCAAGAGAACCCAGTACTTC	CASSLGTSGKRTQYF
TRBD1	TRBJ1-3	few	TRBV4-1	TGCGCCAGCAGTTTCGACGACAGGGGCTCTGGAAACACCATATATTTT	CASSFDDRGSGNTIYF
NA	TRBJ1-5	few	TRBV7-2	TGTGCCAGCAGCTTAGATTTGTTCGGCGGACCGCGACATTTT	CASSLDLFGGPRHF
NA	TRBJ2-4	many	TRBV7-2	TGTGCCAGCAGCTCGACTAAAGGAAACATTCAGTACTTC	CASSSTKGNIQYF
NA	TRBJ2-1	few	TRBV7-8	TGTGCCAGCAGCCCCAGTGGGGGGGCGGTCGTATACAATGAGCAGTTCTTC	CASSPSGGAVVYNEQFF
TRBD1	TRBJ2-2	NA	TRBV18	TGTGCCAGCTCACACCGGACAGGGGTTGACACCGGGGAGCTGTTTTTT	CASSHRTGVDTGELFF
NA	TRBJ2-5	NA	TRBV10-3	TGTGCCATCAGTGAGGGACTTCAAGAGACCCAGTACTTC	CAISEGLQETQYF
NA	TRBJ2-1	NA	TRBV12-5	TGTGCTAGTGGTTTGGGACGGGCAGGGGTCTACAATGAGCAGTTCTTC	CASGLGRAGVYNEQFF
TRBD1	TRBJ2-2	NA	TRBV7-9	TGTGCCAGCAGCTCCTGGGACAGGGAGAACGGGGAGCTGTTTTTT	CASSSWDRENGELFF
TRBD2	TRBJ2-1	few	TRBV9	TGTGCCAGCAGCGCGCACGGGAGGGCCGCGGATGAGCAGTTCTTC	CASSAHGRAADEQFF
TRBD2	TRBJ2-1	many	TRBV9	TGTGCCAGCAGCCCCCGGACTAGCGGATTCTACAATGAGCAGTTCTTC	CASSPRTSGFYNEQFF
NA	TRBJ1-3	NA	TRBV12-5	TGTGCTAGTGGTCCCGTCGTGGCCGGAAACACCATATATTTT	CASGPVVAGNTIYF
TRBD1	TRBJ2-2	NA	TRBV2	TGTGCCAGCAGTTACAGGGGCGACACCGGGGAGCTGTTTTTT	CASSYRGDTGELFF
NA	TRBJ1-1	NA	TRBV7-2	TGTGCCAGCAGCCCATACTCGGACCAGGGGCCAGGAGCTTTCTTT	CASSPYSDQGPGAFF
TRBD2	TRBJ2-1	NA	TRBV7-9	TGTGCCAGCAGCTTAGAAAGAACTAGCGGGAGTTCAAATGAGCAGTTCTTC	CASSLERTSGSSNEQFF
TRBD1	TRBJ2-1	NA	TRBV15	TGTGCCACCAGCAGACCGCCGGGACAGGGTAAGGATGAGCAGTTCTTC	CATSRPPGQGKDEQFF
TRBD2	TRBJ2-4	NA	TRBV20-1	TGCAGTGCTCCCGAGGAGGGACTAGCGGTTCTAGCCAAAAACATTCAGTACTTC	CSAPEEGLAVLAKNIQYF
TRBD1	TRBJ1-4	NA	TRBV18	TGTGCCAGCTCACCATCCTTACAGGGGGGCGATGAAAAACTGTTTTTT	CASSPSLQGGDEKLFF
NA	TRBJ2-1	NA	TRBV20-1	TGCAGTGCCCAGACGGGGGGCCGCTACAATGAGCAGTTCTTC	CSAQTGGRYNEQFF
NA	TRBJ2-7	NA	TRBV12-3/TRBV12-4	TGTGCCAGCAGCAACGAGCAGTACTTC	CASSNEQYF
NA	TRBJ1-5	NA	TRBV4-3	TGCGCCAGCAGCCAGGGCCGAGCGGGAGCCCAGCATTTT	CASSQGRAGAQHF
NA	TRBJ1-2	NA	TRBV7-2	TGTGCCAGCAGCCCCCAAGGGATGGTTGGCTACACCTTC	CASSPQGMVGYTF
TRBD2	TRBJ2-1	NA	TRBV19	TGTGCCAGTCGACCTACTAGCGGCTCCTACAATGAGCAGTTCTTC	CASRPTSGSYNEQFF
TRBD1	TRBJ2-7	many	TRBV5-6	TGTGCCAGCAGCAGGGACAGGTGGGGCGAGCAGTACTTC	CASSRDRWGEQYF
NA	TRBJ2-6	NA	TRBV7-9	TGTGCCAGCAGGACCGGGCAGGCGAACTCTGGGGCCAACGTCCTGACTTTC	CASRTGQANSGANVLTF
NA	TRBJ2-7	few	TRBV5-4	TGTGCCAGCAGCTTGAAGCCTTCCTACGAGCAGTACTTC	CASSLKPSYEQYF
TRBD1	TRBJ2-7	NA	TRBV6-5	TGTGCCAGCAGTTACTACAGGGGACCCTACGAGCAGTACTTC	CASSYYRGPYEQYF
NA	TRBJ2-3	many	TRBV10-3	TGTGCCATCAGTGTCGTAAGGGGGGAGCCGACAGATACGCAGTATTTT	CAISVVRGEPTDTQYF
TRBD1	TRBJ1-5	NA	TRBV7-2	TGTGCCAGCAGCTTAGCGATAGGGGGCGACCAGCCCCAGCATTTT	CASSLAIGGDQPQHF
NA	TRBJ2-3	NA	TRBV5-1	TGCGCCAGCAGCTTAAGTCCCCAGGCAGATACGCAGTATTTT	CASSLSPQADTQYF
NA	TRBJ2-7	NA	TRBV7-9	TGTGCCAGCAGCTTAGGTGGCGGAGGGGACTACGAGCAGTACTTC	CASSLGGGGDYEQYF
NA	TRBJ1-4	NA	TRBV9	TGTGCCAGCAGCTCGGACGTAGGAAATGAAAAACTGTTTTTT	CASSSDVGNEKLFF